These 22 T cell receptor beta chains were sequenced from one sample in a study of cytomegalovirus exposure and HLA in healthy donors (dated by TCRdb to about 2017). To prepare the library, the immunoSEQ multiplex PCR assay was applied. For the multiplex PCR, a mixture combining 60 forward primers for TCR Vbeta segments and 13 reverse primers for TCR Jbeta segments was used. This immuneACCESS table, as held by TCRdb, lists in-frame sequences with V and J called but not all clones. Of the missing ones, under half trace to an unresolved V gene in checked studies; the others have no known cause. This sample is represented by 150,000 to 200,000 clones; 75% to 80% of them were singletons. The top ten clones comprise less than 6% of the sample. Source material: PBMCs. These receptors all stem from a woman aged 25 to 45 in good health and CMV-seropositive.

The V call is TRBV2, the J call TRBJ1-2; a possible D gene is TRBD1 (5 bases). This CDR3 contains 13 residues. V was cut by 2 bases and J by 5 bases, with 9 bases left in between. Germline V gene data show CDR1 as SNHLY and CDR2 as FYNNEI. For the CDR3, the DNA is TGTGCCAGCAGTGAATTGACAGTGTATGGCTACACCTTC. This gives the protein CASSELTVYGYTF.

The rearrangement links TRBV4-1 to TRBJ2-5, with TRBD2 identical over 12 bases. The V and J ends lost 4 bases and 4 bases, in that order; junction bases with no gene match: 13. CDR1 and CDR2 from the germline V gene are MGHRA and YSYEKL. The CDR3 spans 18 residues. The DNA of the CDR3 is TGCGCCAGCAGCCTTAAGACTAGCGGGAGCCTTGGGGGAGAGACCCAGTACTTC. It translates to CASSLKTSGSLGGETQYF.

This clone appeared a few times. This chain uses TRBV18 with TRBJ2-7; 9 nucleotides match TRBD2. Trimming took 3 bases from V and 6 from J; bases not matched to a gene: 3. Germline lookup yields CDR1 KGHSH and CDR2 LQKENI. The CDR3 loop spans 13 amino acids. This CDR3 is CASSPSGGSEQYF. In nucleotides, the CDR3 is TGTGCCAGCTCACCTAGCGGGGGAAGCGAGCAGTACTTC.

This chain connects TRBV4-1 to TRBJ1-3; possibly TRBD1 for D (5 bases). The CDR3 extends over 15 amino acids. The germline CDR1 and CDR2 sequences are MGHRA and YSYEKL. Trimming took 3 bases from V and 3 from J, leaving 12 bases between them. The CDR3 region is CASSQLQDVGNTIYF. CDR3 in DNA: TGCGCCAGCAGCCAGTTACAGGATGTTGGAAACACCATATATTTT.

The V gene is TRBV2, the J gene TRBJ1-1; no reliable D call. This CDR3 is 13 amino acids long. Trimming left V 10 bases short and J 0 bases short, with 12 bases between. CDR1 is SNHLY, CDR2 FYNNEI, per germline. For the CDR3, the DNA is TGTGCCACCTCTGGGCAAATGAACACTGAAGCTTTCTTT. Translation gives CATSGQMNTEAFF.

The chain uses TRBV15 and TRBJ2-5; a possible D gene is TRBD1 (6 bases). The CDR3 consists of 13 residues. Per germline, CDR1 LNHNV and CDR2 YYDKDF (reference sequence). Deletions cut 0 bases from V and 8 bases from J, with 10 bases between. CDR3 nucleotide sequence: TGTGCCACCAGCAGAGATCTACAGGGAACCCAGTACTTC. Its protein product is CATSRDLQGTQYF.

To note about this clone: The same CDR3 also results from other DNA sequences found in this sample. The chain combines TRBV5-4 with TRBJ2-5; the match to TRBD2 covers 9 bases. V lost 3 bases, J lost 2 bases, and 2 bases stayed unmatched. The germline V gene has CDR1 SGHNT and CDR2 YYREEE (reference sequence). CDR3 length equals 14 residues. CDR3 nucleotides: TGTGCCAGCAGCTCGACTAGCGGACAAGAGACCCAGTACTTC. Amino acids: CASSSTSGQETQYF. The complete variable domain, with remaining parts taken from reference TRBV5-4 and TRBJ2-5, reads ETGVTQSPTHLIKTRGQQVTLRCSSQSGHNTVSWYQQALGQGPQFIFQYYREEENGRGNFPPRFSGLQFPNYSSELNVNALELDDSALYLCASSSTSGQETQYFGPGTRLLVL.

This clone has only a few counts. This chain uses TRBV28 with TRBJ1-5; 8 nucleotides agree with TRBD1. Losses at the gene ends were 3 bases for V and 6 bases for J; bases not matched to a gene: 7. CDR1 is MDHEN, CDR2 SYDVKM, per germline. The CDR3 spans 15 residues. CDR3 DNA: TGTGCCAGCAGTTTTTTCAGGGGGCGAAGTCAGCCCCAGCATTTT. This translates into CASSFFRGRSQPQHF.

V and J are TRBV27 and TRBJ2-7; the D is unclear. The V end was cut by 5 bases, the J end by 1 base, with 3 bases between. Looked up from germline, CDR1 is MNHEY and CDR2 is SMNVEV (reference sequence). This CDR3 contains 11 residues. The CDR3 nucleotides are TGTGCCAGCAGTACATCCTACGAGCAGTACTTC. Translation gives CASSTSYEQYF.

The chain links TRBV10-3 to TRBJ1-1; 9 bases are shared with TRBD1. This CDR3 comprises 14 residues. The V and J ends lost 5 bases and 1 base, in that order; junction bases with no gene match: 2. The germline V gene encodes CDR1 ENHRY and CDR2 SYGVKD. CDR3 residues: CAISYRGPNTEAFF. In nucleotides, the CDR3 is TGTGCCATCAGTTACAGGGGGCCGAACACTGAAGCTTTCTTT.

The rearrangement links TRBV2 to TRBJ2-1, with 8 bases that match TRBD2. The germline V gene has CDR1 SNHLY and CDR2 FYNNEI. After removal of 5 bases from V and 14 bases from J, the junction contained 8 bases not matched to a gene. This CDR3 spans 12 amino acids. CDR3 sequence reads: CASSPSRAGEFF. CDR3 sequence (DNA): TGTGCCAGCAGTCCAAGTAGAGCGGGAGAGTTCTTC.

This rearrangement joins TRBV9 to TRBJ2-7; 7 bases line up with TRBD2. J lost 5 bases, V lost 0 bases, and 8 bases had no gene match. Germline loops: CDR1 SGDLS, CDR2 YYNGEE. There are 15 residues in the CDR3. The CDR3 DNA reads TGTGCCAGCAGCGTAGTGGGAGGGCTTATAAACGAGCAGTACTTC. Its protein product is CASSVVGGLINEQYF.

The chain has TRBV4-3 and TRBJ2-7, with a possible D match to TRBD2 (5 bases). V gave up 0 bases and J gave up 3 bases, with 18 bases separating them. CDR3 length: 17 amino acids. Germline V lookup: CDR1 LGHNA, CDR2 YSLEER. The chain's CDR3 is CASSQDARAGGYYEQYF. The DNA of the CDR3 is TGCGCCAGCAGCCAAGATGCCCGGGCGGGCGGATACTACGAGCAGTACTTC.

This rearrangement joins TRBV5-1 to TRBJ1-2, with 8 bases lining up with TRBD1. V gave up 3 bases and J gave up 7 bases; unmatched junction bases: 11. CDR1 and CDR2 (germline): SGHRS, YFSETQ. CDR3 size: 15 residues. The CDR3 loop is CASSSSGTGATGYTF. The CDR3 DNA sequence: TGCGCCAGCAGCTCCTCCGGGACAGGAGCGACTGGCTACACCTTC.

The chain uses TRBV29-1 and TRBJ2-3; 10 bases map to TRBD2. The germline gives CDR1 SQVTM, CDR2 ANQGSEA. V dropped 4 bases and J dropped 4; count of bases not matched to a gene: 8. The CDR3 has 15 residues. The CDR3 region is CSVVLSGRTADTQYF. The CDR3 DNA reads as TGCAGCGTTGTCCTTAGCGGGAGGACCGCAGATACGCAGTATTTT.

Here the CDR3 DNA reads TGTGCCAGCAGTGTGGAGTCTGGGGCCAACGTCCTGACTTTC. It encodes CASSVESGANVLTF. The rearrangement uses TRBV6-4 and TRBJ2-6; no firm D call. This CDR3 is 14 amino acids long. From germline, CDR1 is MRHNA and CDR2 SNTAGT. Trimming stripped 4 bases from V and 1 base from J, with 5 bases between.

V usage is TRBV18 and J usage is TRBJ2-2; D gene uncertain. The CDR3 has 11 residues. V was trimmed by 3 bases and J by 8 bases, leaving 4 bases between them. Germline V lookup: CDR1 KGHSH, CDR2 LQKENI. In DNA form, the CDR3 reads TGTGCCAGCTCACCGGAGGGGGAGCTGTTTTTT. The encoded protein is CASSPEGELFF. The full variable domain, its missing parts supplied by reference TRBV18 and TRBJ2-2, is NAGVMQNPRHLVRRRGQEARLRCSPMKGHSHVYWYRQLPEEGLKFMVYLQKENIIDESGMPKERFSAEFPKEGPSILRIQQVVRGDSAAYFCASSPEGELFFGEGSRLTVL.

The chain is built from TRBV18 and TRBJ1-5; D is possibly TRBD1 (6 bases). Germline V CDR1 and CDR2: KGHSH, LQKENI. The V end was cut by 3 bases, the J end by 2 bases, with 14 bases between. CDR3 length: 16 amino acids. CDR3 nucleotides: TGTGCCAGCTCACCGGCGGGGGGCGCGCGCAATCAGCCCCAGCATTTT. As protein: CASSPAGGARNQPQHF. Full variable domain (remainder filled in from reference TRBV18 and TRBJ1-5): NAGVMQNPRHLVRRRGQEARLRCSPMKGHSHVYWYRQLPEEGLKFMVYLQKENIIDESGMPKERFSAEFPKEGPSILRIQQVVRGDSAAYFCASSPAGGARNQPQHFGDGTRLSIL.

The gene calls are TRBV7-9 and TRBJ1-2; tentative D call: TRBD1 (5 bases). Germline V gene data show CDR1 as SEHNR and CDR2 as FQNEAQ (reference sequence). Trimming stripped 4 bases from V and 4 bases from J, with 16 bases between. This CDR3 spans 15 amino acids. The CDR3 protein is CASSYLEGRGYGYTF. The CDR3 region has the DNA TGTGCCAGCAGCTATCTCGAGGGGCGGGGCTATGGCTACACCTTC.

This clone was found a few times. The chain employs TRBV11-1 and TRBJ1-2; no reliable D call. V dropped 4 bases and J dropped 4 bases, with 13 bases sitting between them. This CDR3 has 14 amino acids. Germline V gene sequence: CDR1 SGHAT, CDR2 FQDESV (reference sequence). CDR3 bases: TGTGCCAGCAGCTCTCCCCGGGGAACCTATGGCTACACCTTC. It encodes CASSSPRGTYGYTF. Full variable domain (missing parts from reference TRBV11-1 and TRBJ1-2): EAEVAQSPRYKITEKSQAVAFWCDPISGHATLYWYRQILGQGPELLVQFQDESVVDDSQLPKDRFSAERLKGVDSTLKIQPAELGDSAMYLCASSSPRGTYGYTFGSGTRLTVV.

The chain links TRBV7-9 to TRBJ1-4; TRBD1 aligns across 10 bases. The CDR3 has 14 residues. Unmatched junction bases numbered 3, after V lost 5 bases and J lost 6 bases. CDR1 SEHNR and CDR2 FQNEAQ come from the germline V gene (reference sequence). As DNA, the CDR3 is TGTGCCAGCAGCCAGACAGGGGGCGATGAAAAACTGTTTTTT. Translation: CASSQTGGDEKLFF.

A single count supports this clone. This chain's CDR3 is CATERTGPSNQPQHF. The CDR3 DNA sequence: TGTGCCACAGAACGCACAGGCCCGAGCAATCAGCCCCAGCATTTT. The chain recombines TRBV10-3 with TRBJ1-5, with D maybe TRBD1 (5 bases). V lost 10 bases and J lost 1, with 17 bases in between. The CDR3 length is 15 residues. The germline CDR1 and CDR2 sequences are ENHRY and SYGVKD.